This T cell receptor (beta chain) was found in a study of T cell responses to AZD1222 COVID-19 vaccine. The CDR3 has 15 amino acids. Germline values: CDR1 LNHDA, CDR2 SQIVND (reference sequence). Trimming removed 1 base at V and 6 bases at J, with 13 bases between. A remark on this clone: The target antigen is unknown.

Findings and limits, study-wide: Sampled repertoires all dated from after the peak T cell response. Possibly, clonal diversity was underestimated; donors were largely white British and included more females.

This table comes from immunoSEQ multiplex PCR, and its TCRdb copy is limited to in-frame clones, with some not included. The table has 130,000 or so clones, 80% to 90% seen once. The genes are TRBV19 and TRBJ1-5; D might be TRBD1 (6 bases). The source of this sequence is an adult in good health. The material sequenced was peripheral blood, taken on day 0 of AZD1222 vaccination. In DNA, the CDR3 is TGTGCCAGTAGTATAGCGGACAGCGTCACTCAGCCCCAGCATTTT. Its translation: CASSIADSVTQPQHF.